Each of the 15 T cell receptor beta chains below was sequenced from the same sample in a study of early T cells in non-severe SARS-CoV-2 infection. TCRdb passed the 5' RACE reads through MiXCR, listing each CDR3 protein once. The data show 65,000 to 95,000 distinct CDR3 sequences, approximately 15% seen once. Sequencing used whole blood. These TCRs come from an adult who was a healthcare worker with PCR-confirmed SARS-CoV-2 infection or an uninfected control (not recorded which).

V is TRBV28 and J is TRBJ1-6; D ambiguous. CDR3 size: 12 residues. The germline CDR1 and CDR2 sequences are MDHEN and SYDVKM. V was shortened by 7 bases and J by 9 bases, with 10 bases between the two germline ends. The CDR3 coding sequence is TGTGCCAGCACCGATGTTTCTTCACCCCTCCACTTT. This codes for CASTDVSSPLHF.

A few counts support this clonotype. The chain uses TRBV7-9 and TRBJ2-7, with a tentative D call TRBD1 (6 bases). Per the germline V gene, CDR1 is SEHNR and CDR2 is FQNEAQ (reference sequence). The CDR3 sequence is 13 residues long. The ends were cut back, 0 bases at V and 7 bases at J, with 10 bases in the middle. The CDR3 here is CASSLAGAQEQYF. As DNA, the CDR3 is TGTGCCAGCAGCTTAGCGGGGGCGCAAGAGCAGTACTTC.

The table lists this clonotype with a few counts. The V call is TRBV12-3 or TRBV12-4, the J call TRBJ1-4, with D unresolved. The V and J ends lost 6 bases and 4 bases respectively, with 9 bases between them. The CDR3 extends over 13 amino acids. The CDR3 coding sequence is TGTGCCAGCAGCCGAATTGGTAATGAAAAACTGTTTTTT. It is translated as CASSRIGNEKLFF.

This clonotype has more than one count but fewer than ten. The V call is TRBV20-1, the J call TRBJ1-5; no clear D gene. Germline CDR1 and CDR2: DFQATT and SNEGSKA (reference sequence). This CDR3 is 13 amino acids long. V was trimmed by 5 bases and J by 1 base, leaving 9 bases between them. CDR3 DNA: TGCAGTGCTTCCCGAGGGAGCAATCAGCCCCAGCATTTT. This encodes CSASRGSNQPQHF.

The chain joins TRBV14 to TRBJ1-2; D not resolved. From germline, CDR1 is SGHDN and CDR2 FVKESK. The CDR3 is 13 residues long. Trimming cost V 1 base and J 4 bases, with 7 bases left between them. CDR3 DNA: TGTGCCAGCAGCCAAGGAAACAGCTATGGCTACACCTTC. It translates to CASSQGNSYGYTF.

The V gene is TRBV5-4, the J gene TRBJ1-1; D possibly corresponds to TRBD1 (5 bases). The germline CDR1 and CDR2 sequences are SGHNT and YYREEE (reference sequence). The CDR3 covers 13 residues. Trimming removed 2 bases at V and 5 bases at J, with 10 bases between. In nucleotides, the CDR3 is TGTGCCAGCAGCTTCGGCAGGGCTACTGAAGCTTTCTTT. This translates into CASSFGRATEAFF.

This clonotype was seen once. For the CDR3, the DNA is TGCAGCGCCCTAAGGGACATGCATACTGGGGCCAACGTCCTGACTTTC. It is translated as CSALRDMHTGANVLTF. V and J are TRBV29-1 and TRBJ2-6; D may be TRBD1 (6 bases). CDR1 and CDR2 (germline): SQVTM, ANQGSEA. V was pared by 7 bases and J by 2 bases, with 18 bases between. The CDR3 loop spans 16 amino acids.

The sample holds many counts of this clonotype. CDR3 residues: CAIRDSRDTEAFF. The CDR3 region has the DNA TGTGCCATCAGGGACAGTCGTGACACTGAAGCTTTCTTT. J is TRBJ1-1 and V is TRBV10-3; D possibly corresponds to TRBD1 (6 bases). The germline gives CDR1 ENHRY, CDR2 SYGVKD. CDR3 size: 13 residues. The ends were cut back, 6 bases at V and 3 bases at J, with 11 bases in the middle.

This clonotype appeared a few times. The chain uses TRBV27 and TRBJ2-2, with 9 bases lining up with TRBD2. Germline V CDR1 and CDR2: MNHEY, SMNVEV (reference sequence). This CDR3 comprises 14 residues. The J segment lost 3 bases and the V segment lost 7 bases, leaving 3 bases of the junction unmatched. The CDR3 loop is CASKRLADTGELFF. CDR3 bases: TGTGCCAGCAAAAGACTAGCGGACACCGGGGAGCTGTTTTTT.

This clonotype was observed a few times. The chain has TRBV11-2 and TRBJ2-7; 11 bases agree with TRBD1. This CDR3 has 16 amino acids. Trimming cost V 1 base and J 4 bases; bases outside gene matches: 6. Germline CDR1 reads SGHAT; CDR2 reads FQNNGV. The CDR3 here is CASSLAPDRGQYEQYF. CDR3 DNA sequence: TGTGCCAGCAGCTTAGCCCCGGACAGGGGGCAGTACGAGCAGTACTTC.

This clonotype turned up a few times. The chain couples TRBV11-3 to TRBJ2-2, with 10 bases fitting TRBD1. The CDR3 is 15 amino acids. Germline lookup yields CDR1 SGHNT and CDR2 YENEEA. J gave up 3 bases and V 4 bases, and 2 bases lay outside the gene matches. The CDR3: CASSSGTGDTGELFF. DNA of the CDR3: TGTGCCAGCAGCTCCGGGACAGGGGACACCGGGGAGCTGTTTTTT.

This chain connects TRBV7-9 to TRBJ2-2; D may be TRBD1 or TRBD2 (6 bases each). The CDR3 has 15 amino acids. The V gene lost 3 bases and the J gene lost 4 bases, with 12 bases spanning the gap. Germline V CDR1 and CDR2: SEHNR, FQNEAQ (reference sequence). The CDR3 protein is CASSFLGGFTGELFF. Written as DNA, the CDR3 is TGTGCCAGCAGCTTTCTCGGGGGCTTCACCGGGGAGCTGTTTTTT.

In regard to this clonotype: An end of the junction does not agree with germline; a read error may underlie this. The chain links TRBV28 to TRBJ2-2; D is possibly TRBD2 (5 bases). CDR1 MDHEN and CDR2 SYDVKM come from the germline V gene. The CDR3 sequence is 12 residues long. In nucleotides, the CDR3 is TGTGCCAGCACGAGTGTCACCGGGGAGCAGTTTTTT. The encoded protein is CASTSVTGEQFF.

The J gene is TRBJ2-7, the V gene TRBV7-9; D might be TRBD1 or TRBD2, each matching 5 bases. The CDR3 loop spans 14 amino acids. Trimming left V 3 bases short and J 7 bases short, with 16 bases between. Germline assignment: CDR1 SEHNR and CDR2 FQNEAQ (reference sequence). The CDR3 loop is CASSLAGTVLEQYF. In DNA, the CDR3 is TGTGCCAGCAGCTTGGCTGGGACGGTTCTAGAGCAGTACTTC. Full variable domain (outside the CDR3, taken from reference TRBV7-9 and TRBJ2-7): DTGVSQNPRHKITKRGQNVTFRCDPISEHNRLYWYRQTLGQGPEFLTYFQNEAQLEKSRLLSDRFSAERPKGSFSTLEIQRTEQGDSAMYLCASSLAGTVLEQYFGPGTRLTVT.

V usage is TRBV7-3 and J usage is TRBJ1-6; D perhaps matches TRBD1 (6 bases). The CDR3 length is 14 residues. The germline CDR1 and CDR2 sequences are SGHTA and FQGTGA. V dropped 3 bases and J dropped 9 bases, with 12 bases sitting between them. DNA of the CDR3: TGTGCCAGCAGCTTCGGGGGCCAGAGTTCACCCCTCCACTTT. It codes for CASSFGGQSSPLHF. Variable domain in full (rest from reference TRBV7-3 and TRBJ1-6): GAGVSQTPSNKVTEKGKYVELRCDPISGHTALYWYRQSLGQGPEFLIYFQGTGAADDSGLPNDRFFAVRPEGSVSTLKIQRTERGDSAVYLCASSFGGQSSPLHFGNGTRLTVT.